This TCR beta chain was sequenced during a study of blood T cell repertoires in COVID-19. About the study: Sample material is recorded as cDNA or gDNA derived from T cells, B-cell-depleted T cells, or PBMCs.

Those who participated ranged in age from 18 to 89 years and resided in about two dozen US areas. Membership in each cohort depended on participant-reported clinical history. Each exposed participant met a COVID-19 case in the 2 weeks preceding study entry. J gave up 6 bases and V 3 bases, and 9 bases lay outside the gene matches. This CDR3 region has 15 residues. The germline V gene has CDR1 SGDLS and CDR2 YYNGEE. Only in-frame clones appear in the TCRdb table, and some are missing; sequencing was by immunoSEQ multiplex PCR. The data hold about 250,000 clones, with about four fifths observed a single time.

The rearrangement joins TRBV9 to TRBJ1-5, with 7 positions matching TRBD1. This sequence was found in a man between 40 and 49 years old who had been exposed to COVID-19. The specimen sequenced was PBMCs or T cells enriched from blood (not recorded which). Here the CDR3 reads CASSANTGAGQPQHF. CDR3 DNA sequence: TGTGCCAGCAGCGCCAACACAGGGGCCGGTCAGCCCCAGCATTTT.